This T cell receptor beta chain came from a study of T-cell reconstitution after alpha-beta-depleted transplantation in children. The CDR3 consists of 15 residues. V was clipped by 0 bases and J by 5 bases, with 13 bases between them. Germline loops: CDR1 MNHEY, CDR2 SVGAGI. This clonotype occurred a few times. Preparing the TCRbeta library involved the use of unique molecular identifiers. TCRdb fed the PCR reads into MiXCR, producing one record per CDR3 protein. Of about 460,000 distinct CDR3 sequences detected, around 10% appear once; the ten largest clones hold 12% to 15%. Sample: PBMCs, mostly from graft donor cells, taken 180 days after TCRalphabeta/CD19-depleted stem cell transplant. The TCR sequence derives from a female patient aged 2-9 years who had a stem cell transplant for aplastic anemia, so the T cells may come from the graft donor. The chain is built from TRBV6-5 and TRBJ1-2; D is unresolved. The CDR3: CASSYSGQPMYGYTF. The DNA for the CDR3 is TGTGCCAGCAGTTACTCGGGTCAGCCTATGTATGGCTACACCTTC.